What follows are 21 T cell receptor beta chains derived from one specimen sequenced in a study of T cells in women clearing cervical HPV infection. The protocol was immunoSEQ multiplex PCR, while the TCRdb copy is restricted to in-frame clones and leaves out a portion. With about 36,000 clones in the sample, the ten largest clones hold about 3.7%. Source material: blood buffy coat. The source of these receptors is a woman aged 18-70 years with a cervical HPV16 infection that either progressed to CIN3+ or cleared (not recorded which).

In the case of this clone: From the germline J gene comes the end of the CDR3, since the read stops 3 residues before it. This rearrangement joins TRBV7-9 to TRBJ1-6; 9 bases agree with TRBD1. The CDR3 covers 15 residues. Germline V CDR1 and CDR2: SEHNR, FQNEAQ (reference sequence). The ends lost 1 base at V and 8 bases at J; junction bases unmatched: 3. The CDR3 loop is CASSLVGTGYSPLHF. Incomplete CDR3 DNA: TGTGCCAGCAGCTTAGTTGGGACAGGGTATTCACCC.

CDR3 protein: CASRRTVTGELFF. The CDR3 bases that were read are TGTGCCAGCAGAAGGACAGTTACCGGGGAG. The chain has TRBV9 and TRBJ2-2, with D possibly matching TRBD1 (6 bases). The CDR3 end is not reached by the read, which stops 3 residues before it; the germline J gene fills it in. Germline V lookup: CDR1 SGDLS, CDR2 YYNGEE. V lost 5 bases and J lost 5, with 10 bases in between. The CDR3 contains 13 residues.

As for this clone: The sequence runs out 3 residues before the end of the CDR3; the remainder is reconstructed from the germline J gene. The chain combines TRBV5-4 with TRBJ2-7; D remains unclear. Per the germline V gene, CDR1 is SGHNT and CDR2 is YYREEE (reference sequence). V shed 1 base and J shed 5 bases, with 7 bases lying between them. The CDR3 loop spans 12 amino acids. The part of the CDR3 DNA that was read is TGTGCCAGCAGCTTGATAAATGACGAG. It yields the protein CASSLINDE. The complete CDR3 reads CASSLINDEQYF.

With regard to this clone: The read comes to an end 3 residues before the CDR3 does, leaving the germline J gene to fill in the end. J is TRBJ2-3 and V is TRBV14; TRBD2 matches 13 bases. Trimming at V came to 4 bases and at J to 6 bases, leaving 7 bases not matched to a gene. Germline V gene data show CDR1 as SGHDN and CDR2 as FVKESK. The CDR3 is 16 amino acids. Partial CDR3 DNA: TGTGCCAGCAGCCCCAGACTAGCGGGAGGCGGCGATACG. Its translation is CASSPRLAGGGDT. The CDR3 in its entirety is CASSPRLAGGGDTQYF.

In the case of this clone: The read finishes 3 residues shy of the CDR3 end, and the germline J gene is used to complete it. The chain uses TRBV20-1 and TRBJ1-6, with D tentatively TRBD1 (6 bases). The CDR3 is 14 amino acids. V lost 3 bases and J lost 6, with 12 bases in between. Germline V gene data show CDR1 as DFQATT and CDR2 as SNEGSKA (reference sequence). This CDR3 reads CSASGTNFNSPLHF. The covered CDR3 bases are TGCAGTGCTAGCGGGACAAACTTTAATTCACCC.

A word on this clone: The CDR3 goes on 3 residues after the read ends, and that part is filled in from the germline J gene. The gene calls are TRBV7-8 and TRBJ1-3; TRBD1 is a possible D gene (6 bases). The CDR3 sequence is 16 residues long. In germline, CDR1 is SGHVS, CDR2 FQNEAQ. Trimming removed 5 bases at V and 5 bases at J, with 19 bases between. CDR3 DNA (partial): TGTGCCAGCAGCAACAACAGGGTATGGGCTCGAAACACC. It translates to CASSNNRVWARNT. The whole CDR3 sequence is CASSNNRVWARNTIYF.

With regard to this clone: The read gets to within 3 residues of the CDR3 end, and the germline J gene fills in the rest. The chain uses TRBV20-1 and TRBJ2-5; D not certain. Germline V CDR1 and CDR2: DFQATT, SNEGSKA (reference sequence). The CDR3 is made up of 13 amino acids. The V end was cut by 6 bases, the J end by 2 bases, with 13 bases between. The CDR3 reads CSALVLLQETQYF. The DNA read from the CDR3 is TGCAGTGCGCTAGTACTGCTTCAAGAGACC.

CDR3 residues: CASSSGGASTDTQYF. The part of the CDR3 DNA that was read is TGTGCCAGCAGCTCCGGAGGGGCCAGCACAGATACG. The rearrangement uses TRBV13 and TRBJ2-3, with D possibly TRBD2 on 6 matching bases. The read ends 3 residues before the CDR3 terminus; that terminus is restored from the germline J gene. V was trimmed by 4 bases and J by 0 bases, leaving 11 bases between them. The CDR3 is 15 amino acids. From germline, CDR1 is PRHDT and CDR2 FYEKMQ (reference sequence).

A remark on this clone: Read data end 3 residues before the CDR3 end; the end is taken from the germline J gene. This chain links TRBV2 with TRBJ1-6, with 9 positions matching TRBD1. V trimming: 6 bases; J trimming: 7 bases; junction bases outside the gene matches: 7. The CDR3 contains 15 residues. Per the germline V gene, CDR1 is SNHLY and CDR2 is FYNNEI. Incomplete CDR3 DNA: TGTGCCAGCAGCTCCGACAGGGGGAGGAATTCACCC. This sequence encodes CASSSDRGRNSP. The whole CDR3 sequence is CASSSDRGRNSPLHF.

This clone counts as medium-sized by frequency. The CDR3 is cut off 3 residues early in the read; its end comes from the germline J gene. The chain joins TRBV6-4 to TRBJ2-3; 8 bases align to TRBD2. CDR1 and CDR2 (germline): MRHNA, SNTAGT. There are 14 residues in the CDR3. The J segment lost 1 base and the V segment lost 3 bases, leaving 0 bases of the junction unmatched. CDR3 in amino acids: CASSETSGTDTQYF. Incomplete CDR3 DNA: TGTGCCAGCAGTGAGACTAGCGGCACAGATACG.

The sequenced part of the CDR3 DNA is TGTGCCAGCAGTTTCCTCCGGGACAACTTCAGGGAAAAA. Encoded protein: CASSFLRDNFREK. The whole CDR3 reads CASSFLRDNFREKLFF. V and J are TRBV6-2 or TRBV6-3 and TRBJ1-4; D may be TRBD1 (6 bases). The CDR3 is cut off 3 residues early in the read; its end comes from the germline J gene. The CDR3 is 16 residues long. Trimming left V 4 bases short and J 8 bases short, with 20 bases between. Germline V gene sequence: CDR1 MNHEY, CDR2 SVGEGT.

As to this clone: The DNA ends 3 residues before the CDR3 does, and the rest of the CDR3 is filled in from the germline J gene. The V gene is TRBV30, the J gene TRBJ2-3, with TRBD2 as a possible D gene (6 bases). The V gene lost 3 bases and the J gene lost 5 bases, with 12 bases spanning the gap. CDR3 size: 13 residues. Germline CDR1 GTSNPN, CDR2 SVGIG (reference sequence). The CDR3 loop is CAWRASAVDTQYF. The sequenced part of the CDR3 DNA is TGTGCCTGGAGAGCTAGCGCAGTAGATACG.

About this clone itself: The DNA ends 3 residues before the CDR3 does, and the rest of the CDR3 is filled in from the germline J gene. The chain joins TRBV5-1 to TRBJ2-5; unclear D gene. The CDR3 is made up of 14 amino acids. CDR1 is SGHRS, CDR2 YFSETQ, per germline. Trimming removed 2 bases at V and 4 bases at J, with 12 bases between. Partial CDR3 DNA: TGCGCCAGCAGCTTTAGTCCCAATAGAGAGACC. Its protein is CASSFSPNRET. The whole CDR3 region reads CASSFSPNRETQYF.

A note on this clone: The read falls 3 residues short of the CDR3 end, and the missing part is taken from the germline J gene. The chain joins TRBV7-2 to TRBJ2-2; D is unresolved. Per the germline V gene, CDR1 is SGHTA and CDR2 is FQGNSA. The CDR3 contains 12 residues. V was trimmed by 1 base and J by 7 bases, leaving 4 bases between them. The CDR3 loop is CASSLGVGELFF. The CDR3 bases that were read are TGTGCCAGCAGCTTAGGCGTCGGGGAG. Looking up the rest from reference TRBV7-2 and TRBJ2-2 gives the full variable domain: GAGVSQSPSNKVTEKGKDVELRCDPISGHTALYWYRQSLGQGLEFLIYFQGNSAPDKSGLPSDRFSAERTGGSVSTLTIQRTQQEDSAVYLCASSLGVGELFFGEGSRLTVL.

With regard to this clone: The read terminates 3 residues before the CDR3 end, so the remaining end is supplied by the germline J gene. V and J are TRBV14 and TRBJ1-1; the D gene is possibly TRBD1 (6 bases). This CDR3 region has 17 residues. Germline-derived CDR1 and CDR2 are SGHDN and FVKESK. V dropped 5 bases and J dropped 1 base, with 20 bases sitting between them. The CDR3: CASSSSPSLTGNTEAFF. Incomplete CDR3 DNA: TGTGCCAGCAGCTCAAGCCCATCGTTGACAGGGAACACTGAA.

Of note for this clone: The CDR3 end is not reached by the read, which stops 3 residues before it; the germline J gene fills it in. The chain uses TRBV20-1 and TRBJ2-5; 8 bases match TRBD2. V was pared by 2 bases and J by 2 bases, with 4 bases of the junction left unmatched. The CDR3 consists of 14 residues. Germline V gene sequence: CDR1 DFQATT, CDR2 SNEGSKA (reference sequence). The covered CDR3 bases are TGCAGTGCTAGAAGGGGGACTAGTCAAGAGACC. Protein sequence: CSARRGTSQET. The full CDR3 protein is CSARRGTSQETQYF.

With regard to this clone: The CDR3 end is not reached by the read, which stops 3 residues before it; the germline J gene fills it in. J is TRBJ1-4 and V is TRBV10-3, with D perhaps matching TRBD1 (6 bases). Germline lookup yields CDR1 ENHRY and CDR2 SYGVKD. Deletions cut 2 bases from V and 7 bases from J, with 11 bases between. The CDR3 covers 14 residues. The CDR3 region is CAISEGGAGEKLFF. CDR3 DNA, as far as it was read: TGTGCCATCAGTGAGGGGGGGGCGGGTGAAAAA.

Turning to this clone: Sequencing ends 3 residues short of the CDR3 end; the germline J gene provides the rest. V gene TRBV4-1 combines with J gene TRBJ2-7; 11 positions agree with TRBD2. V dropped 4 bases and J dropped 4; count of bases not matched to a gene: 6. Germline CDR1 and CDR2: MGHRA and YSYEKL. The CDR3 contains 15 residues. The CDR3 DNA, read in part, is TGCGCCAGCAGCCGAACTAGCGGGGGTAAATACGAG. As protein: CASSRTSGGKYE. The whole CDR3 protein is CASSRTSGGKYEQYF.

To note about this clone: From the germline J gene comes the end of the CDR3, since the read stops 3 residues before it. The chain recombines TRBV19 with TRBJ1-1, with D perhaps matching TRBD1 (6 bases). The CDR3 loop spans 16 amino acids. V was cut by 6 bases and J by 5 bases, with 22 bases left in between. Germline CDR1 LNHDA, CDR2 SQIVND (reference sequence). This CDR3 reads CASSPLGGGLWTEAFF. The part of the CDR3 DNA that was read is TGTGCCAGTAGCCCCTTGGGAGGGGGTTTGTGGACTGAA. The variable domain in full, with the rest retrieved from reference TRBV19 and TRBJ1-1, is DGGITQSPKYLFRKEGQNVTLSCEQNLNHDAMYWYRQDPGQGLRLIYYSQIVNDFQKGDIAEGYSVSREKKESFPLTVTSAQKNPTAFYLCASSPLGGGLWTEAFFGQGTRLTVV.

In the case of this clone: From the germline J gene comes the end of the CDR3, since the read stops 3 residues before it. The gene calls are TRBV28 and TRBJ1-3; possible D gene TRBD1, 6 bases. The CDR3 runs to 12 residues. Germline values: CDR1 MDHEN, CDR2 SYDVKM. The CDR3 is CASSFGGDPIYF. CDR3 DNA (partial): TGTGCCAGCAGTTTTGGGGGCGACCCC.

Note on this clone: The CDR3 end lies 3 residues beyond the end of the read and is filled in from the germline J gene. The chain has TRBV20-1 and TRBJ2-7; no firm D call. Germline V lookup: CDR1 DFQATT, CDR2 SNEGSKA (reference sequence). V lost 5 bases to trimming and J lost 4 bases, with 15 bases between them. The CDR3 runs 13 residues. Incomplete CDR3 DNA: TGCAGTGCTGACTCCGGATCGGGTTACGAG. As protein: CSADSGSGYE. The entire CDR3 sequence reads CSADSGSGYEQYF.